This T cell receptor (beta chain) stems from a study of cytomegalovirus exposure and HLA in healthy donors (dated by TCRdb to the late 2010s). As for the study more broadly: According to an earlier analysis of 587 of the donors, about 170 million T cells yielded over 100 million unique TCR beta sequences and roughly 280 Gb of sequence data. An early release that covered about 600 HLA-typed donors contained 300 to 350 gigabases of sequencing data and 85 million to 100 million unique TCR sequences. Of the 398 genotyped donors, 75% to 85% were placed in the genetic ancestry cluster associated with self-reported Caucasian donors. The study was designed to test whether signatures of past pathogen exposure could be identified by cataloging public T cell receptors. The T cell repertoires of 700 or so subjects were profiled by immunosequencing and related to cytomegalovirus serostatus. Along with the approximately 650-subject first cohort, a separate validation cohort of over a hundred different subjects was used. High-throughput TCR immunosequencing, statistical association of individual TCRs with disease status, and machine learning were combined to predict cytomegalovirus infection status. A later analysis re-analyzed previously published TCR beta repertoires from 650 to 800 donors and added high-resolution HLA genotyping to study TCR occurrence patterns. The later analysis used no new phenotypic data to find candidate immune exposures, relying instead on TCR beta sequences and their occurrence across donors. An earlier analysis of nearly 600 of the donors applied high-throughput TCR beta sequencing to assess whether each TCR beta V gene segment acted as functional or pseudogenic. Donor age, sex, ethnicity and CMV serostatus were compiled together with the repertoire data. A later genetic analysis used genome-wide SNP genotypes for 398 of the 666 donors, treating that subset as a discovery cohort. All discovery cohort repertoires had been generated using a single sequencing platform. Both class I and class II loci were covered by HLA typing, at four-digit resolution. Typing coverage varied by locus: about 620-640 donors for A, B, C, DRB1 and DQB1; approximately 560 for DQA1; about 590 for DPA1; roughly 450 for DPB1. Several DR-DQ haplotypes were treated as single units for association and clustering because of strong linkage in the cohort. On average, roughly 250,000 unique TCR beta nucleotide sequences were sequenced per donor among fewer than 500 genotyped donors of the cohort, with roughly 18% of those sequences being non-productive. Study-wide conclusions, independent of this receptor: Most CMV-associated TCR beta chains appeared to be HLA-restricted in a later analysis, and the HLA associations seemed to be driven largely by CMV exposure. Because HLA typing was missing for some donors at each locus, association tests included only the typed subset. In a later analysis, the rate of TCR association differed among HLA loci, with DRB1 alleles having the most associated TCRs and HLA-C alleles having the fewest. Compared with equally common non-associated chains, HLA-associated TCR beta chains in a later analysis were more clonally expanded and had lower generation probabilities. A total of about 180 TCR beta chains were listed by the study as associated with cytomegalovirus. An association between a missense DCLRE1C variant and V-gene and J-gene trimming of TCR beta chains was found in a later genetic analysis and replicated in an independent cohort. Correlated functional status among segregating V segments might be attributable to linkage disequilibrium, but an unknown experimental factor could not be ruled out. Across donors, most TCR sequences were observed very rarely, whereas some public TCRs were present in many individuals. A further reported finding was that TCR beta sequences accurately predicted the HLA-A and HLA-B alleles for most subjects in the first cohort. The only immune exposure information available for the cohort was CMV serostatus. Three of the identified cytomegalovirus-associated TCR beta chains were confirmed in vitro to be specific for cytomegalovirus antigens. The classifier was reported to diagnose cytomegalovirus status with high specificity and sensitivity in both the original cohort and the validation cohort. A later genetic analysis reported fewer N-insertions in productive TCRs among donors in an Asian-associated ancestry cluster than the 666-donor mean. In this cohort, only TCR beta chains were sequenced, and detectable features were limited by the absence of alpha or paired-chain data. When HLA alleles, especially DR and DQ, strongly co-occurred, TCR associations were difficult to assign to individual alleles. Roughly uniform sequencing depth across donors was assumed in presence/absence analyses, although this assumption may not hold. In an earlier analysis of more than 450 of the donors, most TCR beta V segments were observed in productive rearrangements about 87% or about 30% of the time, broadly matching IMGT annotations. According to the authors, the approach could potentially be generalized to other disease states and immunological phenotypes. A cluster of highly shared sequence variants was judged likely to be a technical artifact of the sequencing pipeline. Because counts were too low, seventeen rarely observed V segments, including chromosome 9 orphons, were excluded from the earlier analysis of 587 of the donors. In a later analysis, several top co-occurrence clusters were reported to appear linked to parvovirus B19, influenza, CMV and Epstein-Barr virus. At a false discovery rate of 0.05, a later analysis linked 16,951 TCR beta sequences to specific HLA alleles.

The library was obtained by the immunoSEQ multiplex PCR assay. The multiplex PCR relied on a mix of 60 forward primers for TCR Vbeta segments and 13 reverse primers for TCR Jbeta segments. A multiplex PCR assay on genomic DNA amplified the CDR3 region of rearranged TCR beta genes. Amplified TCR beta libraries were sequenced as 87-base-pair reads on the Illumina HiSeq System. The paper's processing steps were these. In a later analysis, around 80 million unique TCR beta chains were counted across the roughly 700 repertoires, and roughly 11 million of these chains were shared by at least two donors. A nearest-neighbor algorithm error-corrected the raw reads and collapsed the reads into unique sequences, merging closely related sequences to remove PCR and sequencing errors. CDR3 sequences were aligned to IMGT reference sequences to assign V, D and J gene segments. For a sequence to be retained, at least a six-nucleotide match to both a V gene segment and a J gene segment was required. A rearrangement was called productive if the CDR3 had no stop codons and remained in frame with V and J, and every other rearrangement was called non-productive. Following IMGT convention, CDR3 was defined as the stretch from the second conserved V-encoded cysteine to the conserved J-encoded phenylalanine. The earlier analysis of around 640 of the donors excluded sequences that lacked an unambiguous match to a single V gene segment. In an earlier analysis of approximately 610 of the donors, V segments were called functional above 56.7% productive rearrangements and were called segregating when the between-donor standard deviation exceeded 5%. A statistical classification framework was built to diagnose cytomegalovirus status from the catalog of TCR beta chain sequences. In a later analysis, V and J genes were assigned by comparing TCR nucleotide sequences against IMGT/GENE-DB human TR gene sequences. The TCRdist pipeline was used in a later analysis to assign CDR3 sequences and most-parsimonious VDJ recombination scenarios. In a later analysis, every TCR beta chain was defined by the combination of its CDR3 amino acid sequence and its V-gene family, and reads without a unique V-gene family were dropped. To address suspected cross-contamination and a sequencing artifact, a later analysis removed approximately 590 highly shared, low-generation-probability nucleotide sequences. A later analysis calculated a clonal expansion index for each public chain from normalized within-repertoire ranks of inferred template counts. In a later analysis, generation probabilities were computed with a VDJ recombination model fitted to out-of-frame rearrangements, and the resulting probabilities were checked against IGoR. A later analysis scored TCR-TCR, TCR-HLA and TCR-CMV co-occurrence with hypergeometric tests, applying a repertoire-size bias correction to TCR pairs. In a later analysis, false discovery rates were estimated by permuting HLA or CMV assignments 20 times. In a later analysis, co-occurring TCRs were grouped using DBSCAN, and TCRdist sequence similarity was added for clustering within HLA-allele-positive subsets. Repertoires with fewer than 30,000 or more than 120,000 public chains were left out of co-occurrence clustering, as were a few repertoires with anomalous nucleotide sharing. The clones in this table, taken by TCRdb from immuneACCESS, are in-frame only. Not every clone is retained; where verified, under half of the shortfall comes from an unresolved V gene, and the cause of the rest is unknown. V, J and clone size are taken as reported in that table, and D and trimming were inferred from the DNA itself. This sample holds approximately 240,000 clones; 82% were observed only once. Around 5% of the sample rests with the top ten.

The cohort comprised under 700 healthy bone marrow donors. Cohort members were all nominally healthy when sampled, although unrecorded immune exposures were likely present. The donor was CMV seropositive and was included in the group of approximately 300 seropositive cohort members. A peripheral blood sample was collected from each donor, and TCR beta sequencing was performed on peripheral blood mononuclear cells. The Qiagen DNeasy Blood Extraction Kit was used to extract genomic DNA from the blood cell samples. In the case of this clone: Its antigen is not yet known. No much larger clonotype is one base removed from it; base qualities were not supplied.

This TCR came from a woman aged 35 to 49 in good health and CMV-seropositive. The sequenced material came from PBMCs.

The DNA reads as follows: TGTGCCAGCAGCCACCGACTAGTAACGAGCGAGCAGTACTTC. This translates into CASSHRLVTSEQYF. The chain joins TRBV14 to TRBJ2-7; TRBD2 is a weak D gene call, 6 bases matching. Measured from the cysteine to the phenylalanine, the CDR3 is 14 residues long. CDR3 DNA is the only sequence kept; it has 42 bases, read in frame from the first base. The germline V gene supplies CDR1 SGHDN and CDR2 FVKESK. Trimming at the junction amounts to 3 bases on V and 6 bases on J, and the germline ends lie 15 bases apart. Here the CDR3 is joined to the reference TRBV14 and TRBJ2-7 genes, and the full variable domain is: EAGVTQFPSHSVIEKGQTVTLRCDPISGHDNLYWYRRVMGKEIKFLLHFVKESKQDESGMPNNRFLAERTGGTYSTLKVQPAELEDSGVYFCASSHRLVTSEQYFGPGTRLTVT.